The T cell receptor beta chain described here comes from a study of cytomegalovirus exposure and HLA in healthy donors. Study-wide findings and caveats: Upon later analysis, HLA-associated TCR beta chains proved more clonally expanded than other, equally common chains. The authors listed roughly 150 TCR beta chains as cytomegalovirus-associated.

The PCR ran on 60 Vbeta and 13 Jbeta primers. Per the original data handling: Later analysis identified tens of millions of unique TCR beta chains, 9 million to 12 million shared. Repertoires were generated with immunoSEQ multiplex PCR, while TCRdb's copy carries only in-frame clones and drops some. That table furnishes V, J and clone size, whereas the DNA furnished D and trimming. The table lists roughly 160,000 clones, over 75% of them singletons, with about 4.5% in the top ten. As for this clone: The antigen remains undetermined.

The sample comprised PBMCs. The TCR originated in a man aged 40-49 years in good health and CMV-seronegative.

Here the CDR3 reads CASVDNNYGYTF. CDR3 nucleotides: TGTGCCAGCGTCGACAATAACTATGGCTACACCTTC. The chain combines TRBV28 with TRBJ1-2; D unresolved. CDR1 is MDHEN and CDR2 is SYDVKM in the germline V gene. CDR3 length: 12 residues. The V gene lost 8 bases and the J gene lost 1 base, with 8 bases spanning the gap.